This is a list of T cell receptor beta chains from one sample in a study of human CD8 memory T cell subsets. TCRdb reanalyzed the 5' RACE reads, giving one entry per CDR3 protein sequence and no DNA. The listing contains around 4,400 distinct CDR3 sequences. Sequencing was carried out using CD8+ effector memory T cells (TEM) sorted from PBMCs. The receptors were sampled from a human donor in good health. The CDR3 runs from the conserved cysteine through the conserved F or W. Where a row states a size, it is once, few, many or the class of an expanded clone; other rows omit it.

CDR3aa: CASSQDKNNEQFF; j_gene: TRBJ2-1; v_gene: TRBV4-1; abundance: NA
CDR3aa: CAGSLGRQDQPQHF; j_gene: TRBJ1-5; v_gene: TRBV7-9; abundance: NA
CDR3aa: CASSQDSGGAGELFF; j_gene: TRBJ2-2; v_gene: TRBV4-2; abundance: medium-sized
CDR3aa: CASSQDGLAGAPNEQFF; j_gene: TRBJ2-1; v_gene: TRBV4-3; abundance: NA
CDR3aa: CASTLQPLSGGAYEQYF; j_gene: TRBJ2-7; v_gene: TRBV21-1; abundance: NA
CDR3aa: CSAPGQGATEAFF; j_gene: TRBJ1-1; v_gene: TRBV20-1; abundance: NA
CDR3aa: CASSFPTAYNYGYTF; j_gene: TRBJ1-2; v_gene: TRBV7-9; abundance: NA
CDR3aa: CASSYSDRSEAFF; j_gene: TRBJ1-1; v_gene: TRBV6-2/TRBV6-3; abundance: NA
CDR3aa: CASSYSTESSYEQYF; j_gene: TRBJ2-7; v_gene: TRBV6-6; abundance: NA
CDR3aa: CASSPGTGLTYEQYF; j_gene: TRBJ2-7; v_gene: TRBV7-2; abundance: NA
CDR3aa: CASSDGAGGPDTGELFF; j_gene: TRBJ2-2; v_gene: TRBV6-4; abundance: NA
CDR3aa: CASSMTGTGELFF; j_gene: TRBJ2-2; v_gene: TRBV6-4; abundance: NA
CDR3aa: CASSDAGLEGDTQYF; j_gene: TRBJ2-3; v_gene: TRBV6-4; abundance: NA
CDR3aa: CASSKETAGVNYEQYF; j_gene: TRBJ2-7; v_gene: TRBV21-1; abundance: NA
CDR3aa: CATSEPRESGELFF; j_gene: TRBJ2-2; v_gene: TRBV24-1; abundance: NA
CDR3aa: CASSESRRGTHNEQFF; j_gene: TRBJ2-1; v_gene: TRBV25-1; abundance: NA
CDR3aa: CASSPTQDGPNGYTF; j_gene: TRBJ1-2; v_gene: TRBV6-4; abundance: NA
CDR3aa: CASSHPGTSGGESNEQFF; j_gene: TRBJ2-1; v_gene: TRBV6-2/TRBV6-3; abundance: medium-sized
CDR3aa: CASSYSERREETSYNEQFF; j_gene: TRBJ2-1; v_gene: TRBV6-2/TRBV6-3; abundance: NA
CDR3aa: CASSYSTEVNTQYF; j_gene: TRBJ2-3; v_gene: TRBV6-2/TRBV6-3; abundance: NA
CDR3aa: CASSQDDNSYNEQFF; j_gene: TRBJ2-1; v_gene: TRBV6-6; abundance: NA
CDR3aa: CASSSRPKSSTDTQYF; j_gene: TRBJ2-3; v_gene: TRBV11-2; abundance: NA
CDR3aa: CASSESQGSGSDEQFF; j_gene: TRBJ2-1; v_gene: TRBV6-4; abundance: NA
CDR3aa: CASSWDSSGANVLTF; j_gene: TRBJ2-6; v_gene: TRBV6-2/TRBV6-3; abundance: NA
CDR3aa: CSARVGRGGQPQHF; j_gene: TRBJ1-5; v_gene: TRBV20-1; abundance: large
CDR3aa: CASSYSMGDSYEQYF; j_gene: TRBJ2-7; v_gene: TRBV6-6; abundance: NA
CDR3aa: CSVEGDSGNTIYF; j_gene: TRBJ1-3; v_gene: TRBV29-1; abundance: medium-sized
CDR3aa: CASSLGQAHQPQHF; j_gene: TRBJ1-5; v_gene: TRBV6-2/TRBV6-3; abundance: NA
CDR3aa: CAWSQRQEYQPQHF; j_gene: TRBJ1-5; v_gene: TRBV30; abundance: NA
CDR3aa: CASSPGTSGGVYEQYF; j_gene: TRBJ2-7; v_gene: TRBV4-2; abundance: NA
CDR3aa: CASMIAGALEQYF; j_gene: TRBJ2-7; v_gene: TRBV2; abundance: medium-sized
CDR3aa: CASSWDREVVAYEQYF; j_gene: TRBJ2-7; v_gene: TRBV7-2; abundance: NA
CDR3aa: CSASPPTGDTNIQYF; j_gene: TRBJ2-4; v_gene: TRBV20-1; abundance: medium-sized
CDR3aa: CSAKAPSGRDADTQYF; j_gene: TRBJ2-3; v_gene: TRBV20-1; abundance: NA
CDR3aa: CASSDSAGGNTGELFF; j_gene: TRBJ2-2; v_gene: TRBV6-4; abundance: medium-sized
CDR3aa: CASSYSDLNTEAFF; j_gene: TRBJ1-1; v_gene: TRBV6-2/TRBV6-3; abundance: NA
CDR3aa: CASSDQETGELFF; j_gene: TRBJ2-2; v_gene: TRBV6-1; abundance: medium-sized
CDR3aa: CASSDSNENEQFF; j_gene: TRBJ2-1; v_gene: TRBV6-4; abundance: large
CDR3aa: CSAIEGDRDPGVSPLHF; j_gene: TRBJ1-6; v_gene: TRBV20-1; abundance: NA
CDR3aa: CASSQEGRGYGYTF; j_gene: TRBJ1-2; v_gene: TRBV4-3; abundance: NA
CDR3aa: CASSQDMEAASTQYF; j_gene: TRBJ2-3; v_gene: TRBV4-2; abundance: NA
CDR3aa: CASSSASGGPDTQYF; j_gene: TRBJ2-3; v_gene: TRBV6-4; abundance: NA
CDR3aa: CASSSRDTGELFF; j_gene: TRBJ2-2; v_gene: TRBV6-2/TRBV6-3; abundance: NA
CDR3aa: CASSHPIGGDNEQFF; j_gene: TRBJ2-1; v_gene: TRBV7-6; abundance: NA
CDR3aa: CASSPWQGNEQFF; j_gene: TRBJ2-1; v_gene: TRBV18; abundance: NA
CDR3aa: CASSKTGTPTDTQYF; j_gene: TRBJ2-3; v_gene: TRBV6-4; abundance: NA
CDR3aa: CSATPQEGARETQYF; j_gene: TRBJ2-5; v_gene: TRBV20-1; abundance: NA
CDR3aa: CASSLPPRDTQYF; j_gene: TRBJ2-3; v_gene: TRBV7-2; abundance: medium-sized
CDR3aa: CASSEADDGSLGGYTF; j_gene: TRBJ1-2; v_gene: TRBV6-1; abundance: NA
CDR3aa: CASSQVAGNGYTF; j_gene: TRBJ1-2; v_gene: TRBV4-3; abundance: medium-sized
CDR3aa: CASSPSWGGRVNEQFF; j_gene: TRBJ2-1; v_gene: TRBV5-5; abundance: large
CDR3aa: CASSYGAGGPGETQYF; j_gene: TRBJ2-5; v_gene: TRBV3-1; abundance: NA
CDR3aa: CSARTRLAGGPSETQYF; j_gene: TRBJ2-5; v_gene: TRBV20-1; abundance: medium-sized
CDR3aa: CASSRGLAGSYEQYF; j_gene: TRBJ2-7; v_gene: TRBV4-2; abundance: NA
CDR3aa: CASSPEAGGTGELFF; j_gene: TRBJ2-2; v_gene: TRBV4-2; abundance: NA
CDR3aa: CSARDIQGLQETQYF; j_gene: TRBJ2-5; v_gene: TRBV20-1; abundance: medium-sized
CDR3aa: CASSFLAGGNTGELFF; j_gene: TRBJ2-2; v_gene: TRBV6-5; abundance: NA
CDR3aa: CASSLRATEAFF; j_gene: TRBJ1-1; v_gene: TRBV7-9; abundance: NA